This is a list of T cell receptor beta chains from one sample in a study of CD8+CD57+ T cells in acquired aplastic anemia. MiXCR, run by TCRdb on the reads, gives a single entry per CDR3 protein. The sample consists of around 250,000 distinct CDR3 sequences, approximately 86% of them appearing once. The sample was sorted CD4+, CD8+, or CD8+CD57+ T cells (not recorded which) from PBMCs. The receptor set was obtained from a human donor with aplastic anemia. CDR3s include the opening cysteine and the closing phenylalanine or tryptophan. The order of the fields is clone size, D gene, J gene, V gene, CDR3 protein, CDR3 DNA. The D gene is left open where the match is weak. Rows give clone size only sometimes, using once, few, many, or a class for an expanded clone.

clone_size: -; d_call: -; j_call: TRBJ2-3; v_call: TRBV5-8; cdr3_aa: CASSFEDAQYF; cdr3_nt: TGTGCCAGCAGCTTCGAAGATGCGCAGTATTTT
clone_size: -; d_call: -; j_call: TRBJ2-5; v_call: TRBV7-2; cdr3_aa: CATSIACGHETQYF; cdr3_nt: TGTGCCACCAGCATAGCGTGCGGTCACGAGACGCAGTATTTC
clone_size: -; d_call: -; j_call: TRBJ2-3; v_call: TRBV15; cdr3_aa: CASSRSTGTDTQYF; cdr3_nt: TGTGCCAGTAGTAGGTCGACAGGGACTGATACGCAGTATTTT
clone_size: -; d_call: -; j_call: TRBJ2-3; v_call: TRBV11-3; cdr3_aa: CASSVELNTQYF; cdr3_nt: TGTGCCAGCAGCGTAGAGTTGAATACGCAGTATTTT
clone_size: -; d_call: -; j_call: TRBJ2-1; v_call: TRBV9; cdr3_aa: CASSDGAIPEHFF; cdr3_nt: TGTGCCAGCAGTGATGGGGCGATCCCTGAGCATTTTTTC
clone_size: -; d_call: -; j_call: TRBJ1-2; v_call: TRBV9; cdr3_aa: CASGWGGGIQYFYTF; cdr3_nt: TGTGCCAGCGGCTGGGGTGGGGGCATTCAGTACTTCTACACCTTC
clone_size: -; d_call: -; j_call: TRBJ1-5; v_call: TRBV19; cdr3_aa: CASSIARGYNNQQFF; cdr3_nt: TGTGCCAGTAGTATAGCTAGGGGGTACAACAATCAGCAGTTTTTC
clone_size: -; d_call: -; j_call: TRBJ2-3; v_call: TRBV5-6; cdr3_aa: CAWSPFGGMGQTQYF; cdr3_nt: TGTGCCTGGAGCCCGTTTGGCGGGATGGGTCAAACGCAGTATTTT
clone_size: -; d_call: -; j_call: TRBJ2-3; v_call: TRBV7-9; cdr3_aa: CASSHNPGGPNTGYF; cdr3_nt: TGCGCCAGCAGCCACAATCCCGGGGGGCCGAACACCGGGTATTTT
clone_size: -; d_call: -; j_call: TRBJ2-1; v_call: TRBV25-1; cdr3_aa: CARSEADYHEQFF; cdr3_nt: TGTGCCAGAAGTGAAGCCGACTACCATGAGCAGTTCTTC
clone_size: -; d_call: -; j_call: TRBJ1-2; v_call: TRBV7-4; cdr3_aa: CASSLERAEPVYTYTF; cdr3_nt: TGTGCCAGCAGTCTGGAGAGGGCCGAGCCGGTATATACCTACACCTTC
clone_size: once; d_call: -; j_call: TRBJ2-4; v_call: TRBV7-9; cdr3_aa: CASSLDFEGSFYAQYF; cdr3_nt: TGTGCCAGCAGCCTCGATTTCGAGGGCAGTTTTTACGCGCAGTACTTC
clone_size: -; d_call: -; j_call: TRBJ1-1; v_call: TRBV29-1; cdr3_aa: CSEVRDTNTEAFF; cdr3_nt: TGCAGCGAAGTCAGGGATACGAACACTGAAGCTTTCTTT
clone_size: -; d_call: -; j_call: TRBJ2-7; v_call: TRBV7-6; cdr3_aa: CASSLLRFNEQFFF; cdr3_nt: TGTGCCAGCAGCTTACTTAGGTTCAATGAGCAGTTCTTCTTC
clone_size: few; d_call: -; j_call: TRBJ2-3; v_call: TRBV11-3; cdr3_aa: CASSEERTDTQYF; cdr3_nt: TGTGCCAGCAGCGAAGAGCGCACAGATACGCAGTATTTT
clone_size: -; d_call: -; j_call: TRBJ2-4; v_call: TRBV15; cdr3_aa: CATSGGAGNIQYF; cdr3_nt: TGTGCCACCAGCGGAGGAGCTGGGAACATTCAGTACTTC
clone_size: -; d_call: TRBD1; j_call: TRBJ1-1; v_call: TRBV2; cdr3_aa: CASSVFRGLLGAFF; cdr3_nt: TGTGCCAGCAGTGTATTTAGGGGGCTCTTAGGAGCTTTCTTT
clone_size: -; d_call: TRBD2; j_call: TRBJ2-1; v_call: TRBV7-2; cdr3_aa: CASSLGGGHEPYF; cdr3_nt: TGTGCCAGCAGCTTAGGGGGAGGGCATGAGCCGTACTTC
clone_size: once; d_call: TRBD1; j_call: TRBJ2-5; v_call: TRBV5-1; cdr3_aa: CASSLHAQGKTQYF; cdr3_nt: TGCGCCAGCAGCTTGCATGCACAGGGGAAGACCCAGTACTTC
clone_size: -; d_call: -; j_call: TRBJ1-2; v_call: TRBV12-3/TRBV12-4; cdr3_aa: CASKEAGGYTF; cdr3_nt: TGTGCCAGCAAGGAAGCGGGTGGCTACACCTTC
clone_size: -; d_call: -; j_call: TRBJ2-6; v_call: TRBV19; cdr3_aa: CASSIGGANVLTF; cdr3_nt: TGTGCCAGTAGTATAGGTGGGGCCAACGTCCTGACTTTC
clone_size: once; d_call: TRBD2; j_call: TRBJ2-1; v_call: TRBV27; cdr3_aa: CASSFGQGLAGSLSF; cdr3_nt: TGTGCCAGCAGTTTCGGACAGGGACTAGCGGGAAGTCTGTCCTTC
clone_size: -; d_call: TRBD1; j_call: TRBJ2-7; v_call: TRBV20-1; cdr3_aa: CSARPGTGREQYF; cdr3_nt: TGCAGTGCTAGGCCCGGGACAGGGAGGGAGCAGTACTTC